Each of the 21 T cell receptor beta chains below was sequenced from the same sample in a study of lymphopenia after photon versus proton radiotherapy. Here immunoSEQ multiplex PCR was the method, and the copy in TCRdb shows in-frame clones only, minus some. The data contain more than 25,000 clones, roughly 90% of them singletons. Sequenced here: peripheral blood, sampled from a patient treated with proton-based radiotherapy. These receptors were collected from a woman aged 55-70 years with cholangiocarcinoma. Some clones in this sample may be carry-over from other donors' samples.

The chain combines TRBV7-9 with TRBJ1-2; 7 bases agree with TRBD1. The CDR3 consists of 14 residues. The germline CDR1 and CDR2 sequences are SEHNR and FQNEAQ (reference sequence). Unmatched junction bases numbered 10, after V lost 5 bases and J lost 7 bases. In DNA, the CDR3 is TGTGCCAGCAGCCGTACCGAGGGGGCAAGTGGCTACACCTTC. It translates to CASSRTEGASGYTF.

This rearrangement joins TRBV18 to TRBJ2-1; the match to TRBD2 covers 11 bases. CDR3 length equals 17 residues. The germline CDR1 and CDR2 sequences are KGHSH and LQKENI. The junction had 9 bases not matched to a gene; V was cut back by 4 bases and J by 4 bases. CDR3 DNA: TGTGCCAGCTCACTTGAACAGGGACTAGCGGTGTACAATGAGCAGTTCTTC. This gives the protein CASSLEQGLAVYNEQFF.

The rearrangement joins TRBV4-2 to TRBJ2-7; D gene ambiguous. Trimming shortened V by 0 bases and J by 2 bases, and 8 bases separated the two germline ends. Germline V gene data show CDR1 as LGHNA and CDR2 as YNFKEQ. This CDR3 is 14 amino acids long. This chain's CDR3 is CASSQDGTAYEQYF. As DNA, the CDR3 is TGTGCCAGCAGCCAAGACGGTACCGCCTACGAGCAGTACTTC.

V usage is TRBV5-4 and J usage is TRBJ2-7, with 8 bases lining up with TRBD1. This CDR3 comprises 16 residues. Germline V gives CDR1 SGHNT, CDR2 YYREEE (reference sequence). J lost 6 bases, V lost 5 bases, and 16 bases had no gene match. The CDR3 loop is CASSSFQGAIRGEQYF. The DNA for the CDR3 is TGTGCCAGCAGTTCCTTTCAGGGGGCCATCCGTGGCGAGCAGTACTTC.

This chain joins TRBV5-1 and TRBJ2-1, with 11 bases lining up with TRBD2. Per the germline V gene, CDR1 is SGHRS and CDR2 is YFSETQ. V was clipped by 3 bases and J by 5 bases; unmatched bases: 4. This CDR3 has 15 amino acids. The CDR3 sequence is CASSSPGLADNEQFF. The CDR3 bases are TGCGCCAGCAGCTCCCCGGGACTAGCGGACAATGAGCAGTTCTTC. The full variable domain, completed using reference TRBV5-1 and TRBJ2-1, is KAGVTQTPRYLIKTRGQQVTLSCSPISGHRSVSWYQQTPGQGLQFLFEYFSETQRNKGNFPGRFSGRQFSNSRSEMNVSTLELGDSALYLCASSSPGLADNEQFFGPGTRLTVL.

The V gene is TRBV2, the J gene TRBJ2-1; TRBD1 might be the D (6 bases). This CDR3 spans 14 amino acids. CDR1 SNHLY and CDR2 FYNNEI come from the germline V gene. Trimming removed 9 bases from V and 0 bases from J, with 12 bases in between. The CDR3 reads CASRMDSSYNEQFF. As DNA, the CDR3 is TGTGCCAGTCGTATGGACAGCTCCTACAATGAGCAGTTCTTC. Drawing the rest from reference TRBV2 and TRBJ2-1, the complete variable domain is EPEVTQTPSHQVTQMGQEVILRCVPISNHLYFYWYRQILGQKVEFLVSFYNNEISEKSEIFDDQFSVERPDGSNFTLKIRSTKLEDSAMYFCASRMDSSYNEQFFGPGTRLTVL.

The rearrangement links TRBV15 to TRBJ1-1; D is uncertain. The V gene lost 0 bases and the J gene lost 4 bases, with 15 bases spanning the gap. Germline V lookup: CDR1 LNHNV, CDR2 YYDKDF (reference sequence). This CDR3 is 16 amino acids long. CDR3 in DNA: TGTGCCACCAGCAGAGATCCTTCCTTTCCCGGCACTGAAGCTTTCTTT. Residues: CATSRDPSFPGTEAFF.

The CDR3 DNA reads TGTGCCTGGAGTTTTCTGGGACAGACGTGGGGCTACACCTTC. Amino acid sequence: CAWSFLGQTWGYTF. The chain carries TRBV30 and TRBJ1-2; 7 bases match TRBD1. Looked up from germline, CDR1 is GTSNPN and CDR2 is SVGIG (reference sequence). The CDR3 sequence is 14 residues long. With 2 bases clipped from V and 8 bases from J, the junction kept 11 bases outside the gene matches.

The chain carries TRBV7-2 and TRBJ2-7; tentative D call: TRBD2 (5 bases). This CDR3 spans 14 amino acids. Germline CDR1 reads SGHTA; CDR2 reads FQGNSA. Trimming removed 2 bases at V and 3 bases at J, with 11 bases between. The CDR3, as DNA: TGTGCCAGCAGCTTACATGGACTGAGCTACGAGCAGTACTTC. It specifies CASSLHGLSYEQYF. Filled out from reference TRBV7-2 and TRBJ2-7, the complete variable domain reads GAGVSQSPSNKVTEKGKDVELRCDPISGHTALYWYRQSLGQGLEFLIYFQGNSAPDKSGLPSDRFSAERTGGSVSTLTIQRTQQEDSAVYLCASSLHGLSYEQYFGPGTRLTVT.

V and J are TRBV7-3 and TRBJ1-5; D is ambiguous. V shed 5 bases and J shed 0 bases, with 14 bases lying between them. This CDR3 contains 16 residues. Per the germline V gene, CDR1 is SGHTA and CDR2 is FQGTGA. The CDR3 DNA sequence: TGTGCCAGCAGCCCCAACACGGGAGTTAGCAATCAGCCCCAGCATTTT. Translation: CASSPNTGVSNQPQHF.

This sequence joins TRBV7-2 and TRBJ2-7, with unresolved D. Germline V gene sequence: CDR1 SGHTA, CDR2 FQGNSA. The V and J ends lost 5 bases and 6 bases respectively, with 11 bases between them. This CDR3 is 12 amino acids long. Here the CDR3 reads CASSAGLLEQYF. The CDR3 DNA follows: TGTGCCAGCAGCGCCGGATTACTCGAGCAGTACTTC.

This clone is a singleton in its sample. This chain joins TRBV9 and TRBJ2-2; 11 nucleotides agree with TRBD2. This CDR3 is 17 amino acids long. Germline CDR1 SGDLS, CDR2 YYNGEE. The junction had 13 bases not matched to a gene; V was cut back by 4 bases and J by 8 bases. The CDR3 nucleotides read TGTGCCAGCAGCCCGACGGGACTAGCGGTCTCCGTGGGGGAGCTGTTTTTT. Its translation: CASSPTGLAVSVGELFF.

This sequence joins TRBV7-2 and TRBJ2-7; tentative D call: TRBD2 (5 bases). V was pared by 5 bases and J by 1 base, with 15 bases between. This CDR3 contains 15 residues. Germline CDR1 SGHTA, CDR2 FQGNSA. CDR3 nucleotides: TGTGCCAGCAGCCAGAGGGCTGGAGGTTCCTACGAGCAGTACTTC. Residues: CASSQRAGGSYEQYF.

The chain combines TRBV2 with TRBJ1-5; weak D call: TRBD1 (5 bases). Germline CDR1 reads SNHLY; CDR2 reads FYNNEI. V shed 6 bases and J shed 6 bases, with 12 bases lying between them. The CDR3 length is 13 residues. The CDR3 bases are TGTGCCAGCAGGGGGGGTGTCGGTCAGCCCCAGCATTTT. Protein sequence: CASRGGVGQPQHF.

The genes are TRBV18 and TRBJ1-1; D remains unclear. Germline loops: CDR1 KGHSH, CDR2 LQKENI. The CDR3 sequence is 13 residues long. With 4 bases removed from V and 3 bases from J, the gap between germline ends came to 9 bases. The CDR3 nucleotides are TGTGCCAGCTCACAGGGTGTCGACACTGAAGCTTTCTTT. This encodes CASSQGVDTEAFF.

The chain joins TRBV15 to TRBJ1-2, with 8 bases lining up with TRBD1. CDR3 length: 12 amino acids. Germline-derived CDR1 and CDR2 are LNHNV and YYDKDF (reference sequence). V dropped 3 bases and J dropped 7; count of bases not matched to a gene: 1. The CDR3 protein is CATSSGQGGYTF. The CDR3 bases are TGTGCCACCAGCAGTGGACAGGGTGGCTACACCTTC. The full variable domain, in which reference TRBV15 and TRBJ1-2 provide the parts outside the CDR3, is DAMVIQNPRYQVTQFGKPVTLSCSQTLNHNVMYWYQQKSSQAPKLLFHYYDKDFNNEADTPDNFQSRRPNTSFCFLDIRSPGLGDTAMYLCATSSGQGGYTFGSGTRLTVV.

This chain uses TRBV2 with TRBJ1-4; D remains unclear. Looked up from germline, CDR1 is SNHLY and CDR2 is FYNNEI. The ends were cut back, 5 bases at V and 2 bases at J, with 9 bases in the middle. CDR3 length: 14 amino acids. The DNA of the CDR3 is TGTGCCAGCAGTTACCGGGGTACTAATGAAAAACTGTTTTTT. As protein: CASSYRGTNEKLFF.

This chain uses TRBV5-1 with TRBJ2-1; 9 nucleotides line up with TRBD2. Trimming removed 4 bases from V and 5 bases from J; junction bases left unmatched: 7. This CDR3 comprises 15 residues. Germline CDR1 SGHRS, CDR2 YFSETQ. The CDR3 sequence: CASSGLAGPNNEQFF. In DNA form, the CDR3 reads TGCGCCAGCAGCGGGCTAGCGGGACCCAACAATGAGCAGTTCTTC. The whole variable domain, filled in from reference TRBV5-1 and TRBJ2-1, reads KAGVTQTPRYLIKTRGQQVTLSCSPISGHRSVSWYQQTPGQGLQFLFEYFSETQRNKGNFPGRFSGRQFSNSRSEMNVSTLELGDSALYLCASSGLAGPNNEQFFGPGTRLTVL.

The rearrangement links TRBV19 to TRBJ1-4, with unresolved D. V was shortened by 6 bases and J by 5 bases, with 10 bases between the two germline ends. Germline lookup yields CDR1 LNHDA and CDR2 SQIVND (reference sequence). This CDR3 has 13 residues. The CDR3 DNA is TGTGCCAGTAGGGCGGGCTCCAATGAAAAACTGTTTTTT. Residues: CASRAGSNEKLFF. Supplemented by reference TRBV19 and TRBJ1-4, the full variable domain reads DGGITQSPKYLFRKEGQNVTLSCEQNLNHDAMYWYRQDPGQGLRLIYYSQIVNDFQKGDIAEGYSVSREKKESFPLTVTSAQKNPTAFYLCASRAGSNEKLFFGSGTQLSVL.

This clone was seen only once. This CDR3 is CASRNNRDTQETQYF. The CDR3 region has the DNA TGTGCCAGCAGAAACAACCGGGACACTCAAGAGACCCAGTACTTC. The V call is TRBV6-4, the J call TRBJ2-5, with a weak D call TRBD1 (6 bases). The CDR3 consists of 15 residues. The V end lost 6 bases, the J end lost 2 bases, and 16 bases lay between the germline ends. The germline V gene has CDR1 MRHNA and CDR2 SNTAGT.

The chain has TRBV10-2 and TRBJ2-5, with 9 positions matching TRBD2. This CDR3 spans 14 amino acids. With 5 bases clipped from V and 4 bases from J, the junction kept 5 bases outside the gene matches. The germline CDR1 and CDR2 sequences are WSHSY and SAAADI. The CDR3 reads CASSKAGGTETQYF. For the CDR3, the DNA is TGCGCCAGCAGTAAAGCGGGAGGCACAGAGACCCAGTACTTC.